This entry features one TCR beta chain sequence. Its specificity is not known. TCRdb derives one entry per CDR3 protein from the 5' RACE reads, leaving out DNA. This table holds about 450,000 distinct CDR3 sequences. This record belongs to a study of T cells expressing NK-cell markers. Points from the study as a whole: In several donors, these clonotypes also led the CD3+CD56-NKG2C+ fraction.

This TCR derives from a woman aged 18-70 years in good health. The sample consisted of blood T cells: a sorted CD56 or NKG2C T cell subset, CD4+ or CD8+ T cells, or bulk PBMC T cells (not recorded which).

The CDR3 region is CASEWGGVNTEAFF. V and J are TRBV25-1 and TRBJ1-1. The V gene's germline CDR1 is MGHDK and CDR2 SYGVNS. This CDR3 comprises 14 residues.